These T cell receptor beta chains were read from a single sample in a study of shared clonotypes between healthy human individuals. Generated by immunoSEQ multiplex PCR, the TCRdb table keeps only in-frame clones and is missing some. This sample has more than 900,000 clones, with 75% to 80% found just once. The sequenced material came from memory CD4+ T cells from PBMCs. Source of these receptors: a man aged 18-30 years in good health. Some clones in this sample may be carry-over from other donors' samples. CDR3s include the opening cysteine and the closing phenylalanine or tryptophan. Fields, in order: J gene, V gene, CDR3 protein.

j_gene: TRBJ2-3; v_gene: TRBV5-1; CDR3aa: CASSPGLAGGGTQYF
j_gene: TRBJ2-1; v_gene: TRBV28; CDR3aa: CASSLVLGYNEQFF
j_gene: TRBJ2-1; v_gene: TRBV6-5; CDR3aa: CASSYSGVPPNEQFF
j_gene: TRBJ2-1; v_gene: TRBV5-1; CDR3aa: CASGGGSSDEQFF
j_gene: TRBJ2-7; v_gene: TRBV2; CDR3aa: CASLGGETYEQYF
j_gene: TRBJ1-5; v_gene: TRBV19; CDR3aa: CASSLQEYQPQHF
j_gene: TRBJ2-2; v_gene: TRBV11-2; CDR3aa: CASSLVGGGNTGELFF
j_gene: TRBJ2-7; v_gene: TRBV11-2; CDR3aa: CASSSRLAGAYEQYF
j_gene: TRBJ1-5; v_gene: TRBV10-1; CDR3aa: CASSETRGLSNQPQHF
j_gene: TRBJ2-6; v_gene: TRBV10-3; CDR3aa: CAISESGGRNSGANVLTF
j_gene: TRBJ2-1; v_gene: TRBV5-4; CDR3aa: CASSLSGTEYNEQFF
j_gene: TRBJ1-1; v_gene: TRBV30; CDR3aa: CAWSVVRDTEAFF
j_gene: TRBJ2-3; v_gene: TRBV5-1; CDR3aa: CASSLGDREQDTQYF
j_gene: TRBJ1-3; v_gene: TRBV7-2; CDR3aa: CASSFSTGGRDTIYF
j_gene: TRBJ1-1; v_gene: TRBV28; CDR3aa: CASSSNDRGNTEAFF
j_gene: TRBJ2-7; v_gene: TRBV7-6; CDR3aa: CASSLPLAGLSYEQYF
j_gene: TRBJ2-2; v_gene: TRBV7-3; CDR3aa: CASSPYSPGETGELFF
j_gene: TRBJ2-7; v_gene: TRBV6-1; CDR3aa: CASSRDPGTSYEQYF
j_gene: TRBJ1-2; v_gene: TRBV6-5; CDR3aa: CASGTAQYHNYGYTF
j_gene: TRBJ1-5; v_gene: TRBV7-8; CDR3aa: CASSNGNQPQHF